What follows are 22 T cell receptor beta chains derived from one specimen sequenced in a study of blood T cell repertoires in COVID-19. Sequencing used immunoSEQ multiplex PCR; TCRdb keeps in-frame clones, though not all of them. This sample has approximately 90,000 clones, with over 65% found just once. Sequencing was done on a sample of peripheral blood. These TCRs come from a human donor in a cohort sampled during active COVID-19.

This chain joins TRBV6-5 and TRBJ2-3, with 9 bases lining up with TRBD1. Germline V CDR1 and CDR2: MNHEY, SVGAGI. V lost 3 bases and J lost 2; bases outside the gene matches: 3. The CDR3 contains 15 residues. CDR3 residues: CASSYRQGVTDTQYF. In DNA form, the CDR3 reads TGTGCCAGCAGTTATCGACAGGGGGTCACAGATACGCAGTATTTT.

The rearrangement joins TRBV18 to TRBJ2-2; a possible D gene is TRBD1 (5 bases). Germline CDR1 and CDR2: KGHSH and LQKENI. V was pared by 0 bases and J by 4 bases, with 12 bases between. The CDR3 totals 16 residues. The CDR3 sequence: CASSPPTRVGTGELFF. CDR3 DNA: TGTGCCAGCTCACCACCGACCAGGGTTGGCACCGGGGAGCTGTTTTTT. The whole variable domain, filled in from reference TRBV18 and TRBJ2-2, reads NAGVMQNPRHLVRRRGQEARLRCSPMKGHSHVYWYRQLPEEGLKFMVYLQKENIIDESGMPKERFSAEFPKEGPSILRIQQVVRGDSAAYFCASSPPTRVGTGELFFGEGSRLTVL.

The rearrangement uses TRBV18 and TRBJ2-1; 10 nucleotides align to TRBD2. The germline V gene encodes CDR1 KGHSH and CDR2 LQKENI. Losses at the gene ends were 1 base for V and 4 bases for J; bases not matched to a gene: 4. This CDR3 has 16 residues. The CDR3 is CASSPRTSGTYNEQFF. The DNA of the CDR3 is TGTGCCAGCTCACCACGCACTAGCGGGACTTACAATGAGCAGTTCTTC.

The CDR3, as DNA: TGTGCCACCAGTACCGGGACAGATACGCAGTATTTT. Its protein is CATSTGTDTQYF. The V call is TRBV15, the J call TRBJ2-3; D remains ambiguous. The CDR3 runs 12 residues. Germline V CDR1 and CDR2: LNHNV, YYDKDF (reference sequence). The germline V and J ends were trimmed by 6 bases and 3 bases, with 7 bases remaining between them.

The chain employs TRBV6-2 or TRBV6-3 and TRBJ2-1, with unresolved D. The germline gives CDR1 MNHEY, CDR2 SVGEGT. The CDR3 extends over 13 amino acids. The ends were cut back, 2 bases at V and 7 bases at J, with 9 bases in the middle. The CDR3 loop reads CASSYPRNNEQFF. CDR3 in DNA: TGTGCCAGCAGTTACCCTAGAAATAATGAGCAGTTCTTC.

The chain employs TRBV7-3 and TRBJ2-5, with a possible D match to TRBD2 (6 bases). The V gene's germline CDR1 is SGHTA and CDR2 FQGTGA. CDR3 length: 15 residues. The V gene lost 4 bases and the J gene lost 5 bases, with 17 bases spanning the gap. The CDR3 sequence is CASSSNGGARETQYF. The CDR3 bases are TGTGCCAGCAGCTCCAACGGCGGGGCGCGGGAGACCCAGTACTTC.

This clone was seen only a few times. This sequence joins TRBV24-1 and TRBJ2-2; 7 nucleotides align to TRBD1. CDR3 length: 17 residues. Germline V gene sequence: CDR1 KGHDR, CDR2 SFDVKD. V lost 5 bases to trimming and J lost 4 bases; unmatched junction nucleotides: 12. CDR3 DNA sequence: TGTGCCACCAGTGGGCAATTTGGCAGGGGGATCACCGGGGAGCTGTTTTTT. This translates into CATSGQFGRGITGELFF.

The chain has TRBV2 and TRBJ1-1; D is possibly TRBD1 (6 bases). This CDR3 is built from 13 residues. The germline V gene has CDR1 SNHLY and CDR2 FYNNEI. V lost 3 bases, J lost 10 bases, and 15 bases lay in between. DNA of the CDR3: TGTGCCAGCAGTGAGTTGGGGGCGGGTGGAGCTTTCTTT. This sequence encodes CASSELGAGGAFF. Complete variable domain (other parts from reference TRBV2 and TRBJ1-1): EPEVTQTPSHQVTQMGQEVILRCVPISNHLYFYWYRQILGQKVEFLVSFYNNEISEKSEIFDDQFSVERPDGSNFTLKIRSTKLEDSAMYFCASSELGAGGAFFGQGTRLTVV.

Only a few counts were recorded for this clone. The J gene is TRBJ2-7, the V gene TRBV28; 8 bases align to TRBD2. The V gene end was trimmed by 1 base and the J gene end by 0 bases; junction bases not matched to a gene: 5. This CDR3 is built from 16 residues. The germline gives CDR1 MDHEN, CDR2 SYDVKM. The CDR3 DNA reads as TGTGCCAGCAGTTTATTAAGCGGGGGAAGCTCCTACGAGCAGTACTTC. Translating gives CASSLLSGGSSYEQYF.

The genes are TRBV2 and TRBJ2-2; tentative D call: TRBD1 (6 bases). This CDR3 has 14 residues. Germline V gives CDR1 SNHLY, CDR2 FYNNEI. The V and J ends lost 4 bases and 3 bases respectively, with 9 bases between them. The DNA of the CDR3 is TGTGCCAGCAGTGCACAGGGCCACACCGGGGAGCTGTTTTTT. This encodes CASSAQGHTGELFF.

V is TRBV6-6 and J is TRBJ2-1; TRBD1 matches 9 bases. The CDR3 is 14 residues long. With 8 bases clipped from V and 7 bases from J, the junction kept 9 bases outside the gene matches. Germline V CDR1 and CDR2: MNHNY, SVGAGI (reference sequence). CDR3 sequence reads: CASFYRGQRNEQFF. DNA for the CDR3: TGTGCCAGCTTTTACAGGGGGCAGAGGAATGAGCAGTTCTTC.

This chain links TRBV3-1 (or the pseudogene TRBV3-2) with TRBJ2-7, with TRBD2 as a possible D gene (5 bases). Trimming cost V 2 bases and J 4 bases, with 21 bases left between them. The CDR3 runs 17 residues. Germline values: CDR1 LGHDT, CDR2 YNNKEL (reference sequence). CDR3 DNA: TGTGCCAGCAGCCAACCGACACTATGGCTAAGGAGGTACGAGCAGTACTTC. This gives the protein CASSQPTLWLRRYEQYF.

This clone was seen a single time. The chain links TRBV29-1 to TRBJ2-3, with D perhaps matching TRBD2 (6 bases). Trimming took 2 bases from V and 2 from J, leaving 8 bases between them. The CDR3 totals 13 residues. Germline CDR1 is SQVTM and CDR2 is ANQGSEA. CDR3 DNA sequence: TGCAGCGTTGAAACGGGGGACACAGATACGCAGTATTTT. Translation gives CSVETGDTDTQYF.

This clone was picked up a small number of times. This chain joins TRBV5-1 and TRBJ2-7; a possible D gene is TRBD2 (5 bases). Germline-derived CDR1 and CDR2 are SGHRS and YFSETQ. Trimming shortened V by 4 bases and J by 3 bases, and 17 bases separated the two germline ends. The length of the CDR3 is 15 residues. The CDR3 protein is CASSHPQAADYEQYF. The CDR3 bases are TGCGCCAGCAGCCACCCCCAAGCGGCAGACTACGAGCAGTACTTC.

V is TRBV19 and J is TRBJ2-3; D perhaps matches TRBD2 (5 bases). With 4 bases removed from V and 2 bases from J, the gap between germline ends came to 13 bases. This CDR3 has 15 amino acids. Germline CDR1 and CDR2: LNHDA and SQIVND (reference sequence). The CDR3, as DNA: TGTGCCAGTAGTACCTTCCAGCGGTACACAGATACGCAGTATTTT. Protein: CASSTFQRYTDTQYF.

The chain links TRBV5-1 to TRBJ2-7; TRBD2 agrees at 12 bases. J gave up 1 base and V 3 bases, and 5 bases lay outside the gene matches. Germline V lookup: CDR1 SGHRS, CDR2 YFSETQ. The CDR3 contains 16 residues. The CDR3: CASSSGTSGYSYEQYF. The CDR3 nucleotides are TGCGCCAGCAGCTCCGGGACTAGCGGGTATTCCTACGAGCAGTACTTC.

In this sample, this clone turned up many times. The chain is built from TRBV11-2 and TRBJ2-7; D possibly corresponds to TRBD1 (7 bases). V lost 1 base, J lost 5 bases, and 15 bases lay in between. The CDR3 extends over 15 amino acids. Looked up from germline, CDR1 is SGHAT and CDR2 is FQNNGV. CDR3 amino acids: CASSLGSGGSHEQYF. As DNA, the CDR3 is TGTGCCAGCAGCTTAGGGTCAGGGGGGTCCCACGAGCAGTACTTC. Based on the CDR3 plus reference TRBV11-2 and TRBJ2-7, the full variable domain is EAGVAQSPRYKIIEKRQSVAFWCNPISGHATLYWYQQILGQGPKLLIQFQNNGVVDDSQLPKDRFSAERLKGVDSTLKIQPAKLEDSAVYLCASSLGSGGSHEQYFGPGTRLTVT.

The V call is TRBV7-3, the J call TRBJ2-7; 9 bases map to TRBD1. The CDR3 loop spans 14 amino acids. Per germline, CDR1 SGHTA and CDR2 FQGTGA. V was clipped by 5 bases and J by 6 bases; unmatched bases: 8. The CDR3 coding sequence is TGTGCCAGCAGCCAGGCGGGACAGGGCTCCGAGCAGTACTTC. Protein: CASSQAGQGSEQYF.

This rearrangement joins TRBV11-2 to TRBJ2-7, with 8 bases identical to TRBD2. Germline trimming cut 1 base from V and 4 bases from J; bases unmatched to any gene: 9. CDR1 SGHAT and CDR2 FQNNGV come from the germline V gene. There are 16 residues in the CDR3. The CDR3 nucleotides are TGTGCCAGCAGCTTAGGTCTCGGGAGGGCCTTGTACGAGCAGTACTTC. It translates to CASSLGLGRALYEQYF.

This chain connects TRBV7-3 to TRBJ2-1; tentative D call: TRBD2 (6 bases). Germline-derived CDR1 and CDR2 are SGHTA and FQGTGA. The CDR3 covers 15 residues. With 2 bases removed from V and 10 bases from J, the gap between germline ends came to 18 bases. CDR3 amino acids: CASSLSGGGETEQFF. The CDR3 region has the DNA TGTGCCAGCAGCTTATCTGGTGGAGGGGAGACGGAGCAGTTCTTC.

V gene TRBV28 combines with J gene TRBJ2-2, with TRBD2 matching 7 bases. V lost 10 bases, J lost 6 bases, and 8 bases stayed unmatched. Germline V gene data show CDR1 as MDHEN and CDR2 as SYDVKM. The CDR3 contains 13 residues. The CDR3 DNA reads TGTGCCATTCCCTCTAGCGGTTCCGGGGAGCTGTTTTTT. It encodes CAIPSSGSGELFF.

The CDR3 region is CATRNHRATNEKLFF. CDR3 sequence (DNA): TGTGCCACCAGGAACCACAGGGCAACTAATGAAAAACTGTTTTTT. This rearrangement joins TRBV15 to TRBJ1-4, with D possibly being TRBD1 (6 bases). The CDR3 is made up of 15 amino acids. Trimming pared 6 bases from V and 0 bases from J, leaving 11 bases between. Germline values: CDR1 LNHNV, CDR2 YYDKDF (reference sequence).